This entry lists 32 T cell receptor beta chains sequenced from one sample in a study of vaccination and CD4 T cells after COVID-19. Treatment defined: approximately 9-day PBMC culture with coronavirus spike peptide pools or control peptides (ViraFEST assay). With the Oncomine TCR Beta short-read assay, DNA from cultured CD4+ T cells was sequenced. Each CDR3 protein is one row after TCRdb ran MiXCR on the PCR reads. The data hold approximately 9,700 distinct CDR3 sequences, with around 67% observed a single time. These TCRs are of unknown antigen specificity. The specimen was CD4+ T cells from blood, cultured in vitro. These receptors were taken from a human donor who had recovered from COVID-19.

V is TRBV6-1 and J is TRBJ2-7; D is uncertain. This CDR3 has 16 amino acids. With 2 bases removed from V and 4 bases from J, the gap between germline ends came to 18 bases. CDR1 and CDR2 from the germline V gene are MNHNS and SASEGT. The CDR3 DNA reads TGTGCCAGCAGTGAACACCGCCTAACCGGCTTATACGAGCAGTACTTC. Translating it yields CASSEHRLTGLYEQYF.

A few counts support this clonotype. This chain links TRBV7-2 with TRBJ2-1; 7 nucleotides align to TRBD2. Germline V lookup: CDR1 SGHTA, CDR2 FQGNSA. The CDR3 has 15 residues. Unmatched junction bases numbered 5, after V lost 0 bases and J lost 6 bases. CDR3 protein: CASSLALGGVNEQFF. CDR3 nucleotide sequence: TGTGCCAGCAGCTTAGCGCTGGGGGGGGTCAATGAGCAGTTCTTC. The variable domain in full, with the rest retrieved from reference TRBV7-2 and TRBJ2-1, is GAGVSQSPSNKVTEKGKDVELRCDPISGHTALYWYRQSLGQGLEFLIYFQGNSAPDKSGLPSDRFSAERTGGSVSTLTIQRTQQEDSAVYLCASSLALGGVNEQFFGPGTRLTVL.

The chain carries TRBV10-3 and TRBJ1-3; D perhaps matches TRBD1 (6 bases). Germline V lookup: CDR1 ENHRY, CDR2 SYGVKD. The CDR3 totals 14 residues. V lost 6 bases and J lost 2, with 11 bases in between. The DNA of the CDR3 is TGTGCCATCAGCCAACAGGGAGCTGGAAACACCATATATTTT. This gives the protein CAISQQGAGNTIYF.

In nucleotides, the CDR3 is TGTGCCAGCAGGACCGGGACAGGTTATAGCAATCAGCCCCAGCATTTT. Protein: CASRTGTGYSNQPQHF. This chain links TRBV6-1 with TRBJ1-5; TRBD1 aligns across 8 bases. In germline, CDR1 is MNHNS, CDR2 SASEGT. The CDR3 runs to 16 residues. V shed 6 bases, J shed 0 bases, and the junction held 7 bases outside the gene matches.

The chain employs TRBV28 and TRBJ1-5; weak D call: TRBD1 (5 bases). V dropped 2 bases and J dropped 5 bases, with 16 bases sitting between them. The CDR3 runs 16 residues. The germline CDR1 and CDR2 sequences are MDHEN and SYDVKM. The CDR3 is CASSLTSGLGDQPQHF. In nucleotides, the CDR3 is TGTGCCAGCAGTTTAACATCAGGGTTAGGGGATCAGCCCCAGCATTTT.

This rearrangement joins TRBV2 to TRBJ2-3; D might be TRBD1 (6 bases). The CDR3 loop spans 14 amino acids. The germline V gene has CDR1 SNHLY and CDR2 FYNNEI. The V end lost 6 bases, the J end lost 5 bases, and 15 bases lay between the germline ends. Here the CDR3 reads CASRIQGVKDTQYF. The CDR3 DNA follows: TGTGCCAGCAGGATACAGGGAGTAAAAGATACGCAGTATTTT.

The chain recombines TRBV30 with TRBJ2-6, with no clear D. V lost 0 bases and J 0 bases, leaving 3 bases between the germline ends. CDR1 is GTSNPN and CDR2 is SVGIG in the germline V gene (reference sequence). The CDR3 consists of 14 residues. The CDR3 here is CAWSVPSGANVLTF. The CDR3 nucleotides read TGTGCCTGGAGTGTACCCTCTGGGGCCAACGTCCTGACTTTC.

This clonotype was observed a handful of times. The DNA for the CDR3 is TGTGCCAGCTCCGGGACAGGGGGCAGGGAGCAGTACTTC. Its protein product is CASSGTGGREQYF. The chain has TRBV10-3 and TRBJ2-7, with TRBD1 matching 12 bases. J was trimmed by 7 bases and V by 10 bases; bases with no gene match: 8. The germline CDR1 and CDR2 sequences are ENHRY and SYGVKD. The CDR3 consists of 13 residues.

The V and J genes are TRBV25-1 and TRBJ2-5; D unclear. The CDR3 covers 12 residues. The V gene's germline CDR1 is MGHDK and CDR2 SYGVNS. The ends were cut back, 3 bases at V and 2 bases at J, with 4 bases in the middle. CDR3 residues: CASSEEQETQYF. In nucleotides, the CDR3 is TGTGCCAGCAGTGAGGAGCAAGAGACCCAGTACTTC.

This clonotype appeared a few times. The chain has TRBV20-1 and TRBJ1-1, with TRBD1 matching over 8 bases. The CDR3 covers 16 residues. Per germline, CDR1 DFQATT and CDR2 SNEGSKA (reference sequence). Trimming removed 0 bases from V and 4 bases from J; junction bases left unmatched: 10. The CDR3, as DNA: TGCAGTGCTAGAGAGCCCCCAGGGGGCTGGGGCACTGAAGCTTTCTTT. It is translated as CSAREPPGGWGTEAFF.

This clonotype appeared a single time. CDR3 region: CASSERVATEAFF. The CDR3 DNA follows: TGTGCCAGCAGCGAGCGCGTGGCCACTGAAGCTTTCTTT. The V gene is TRBV7-9, the J gene TRBJ1-1; D is uncertain. Per the germline V gene, CDR1 is SEHNR and CDR2 is FQNEAQ (reference sequence). This CDR3 is 13 amino acids long. Trimming removed 5 bases from V and 4 bases from J, with 11 bases in between.

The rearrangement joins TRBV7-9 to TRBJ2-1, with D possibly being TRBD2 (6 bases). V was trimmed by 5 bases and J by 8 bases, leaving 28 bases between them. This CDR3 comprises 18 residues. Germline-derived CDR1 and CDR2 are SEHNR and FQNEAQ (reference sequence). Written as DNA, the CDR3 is TGTGCCAGCAGCGGGAGTAGGGGTGCCCTAACTAGCAGCTATGAGCAGTTCTTC. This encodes CASSGSRGALTSSYEQFF.

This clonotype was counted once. The CDR3 coding sequence is TGTGCCAGCAGTGAAGAAAAGAACACTGAAGCTTTCTTT. Translating gives CASSEEKNTEAFF. This chain uses TRBV2 with TRBJ1-1; D unclear. CDR1 is SNHLY and CDR2 is FYNNEI in the germline V gene. The CDR3 consists of 13 residues. The V end was cut by 1 base, the J end by 1 base, with 4 bases between.

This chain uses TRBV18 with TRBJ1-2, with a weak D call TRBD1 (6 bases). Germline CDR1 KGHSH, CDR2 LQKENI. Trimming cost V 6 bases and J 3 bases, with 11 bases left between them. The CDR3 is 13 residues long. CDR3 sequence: CASSIGQHYGYTF. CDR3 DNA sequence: TGTGCCAGCTCCATCGGACAGCACTATGGCTACACCTTC.

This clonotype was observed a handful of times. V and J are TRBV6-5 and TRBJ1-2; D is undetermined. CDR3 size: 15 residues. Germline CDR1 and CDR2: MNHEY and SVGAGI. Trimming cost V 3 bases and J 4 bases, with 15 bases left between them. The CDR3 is CASSYNGRGSYGYTF. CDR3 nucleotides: TGTGCCAGCAGTTATAATGGCCGAGGGTCCTATGGCTACACCTTC.

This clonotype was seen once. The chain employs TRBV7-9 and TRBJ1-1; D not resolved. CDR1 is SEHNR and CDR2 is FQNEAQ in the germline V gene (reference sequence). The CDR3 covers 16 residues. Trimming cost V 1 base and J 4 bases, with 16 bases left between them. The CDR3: CASSLEGPGSGTEAFF. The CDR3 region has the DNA TGTGCCAGCAGCTTAGAGGGCCCCGGGTCCGGCACTGAAGCTTTCTTT.

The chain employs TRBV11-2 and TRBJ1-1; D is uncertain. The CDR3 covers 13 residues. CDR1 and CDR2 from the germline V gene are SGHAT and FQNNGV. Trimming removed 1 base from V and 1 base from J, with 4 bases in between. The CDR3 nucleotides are TGTGCCAGCAGCTTAGGTCGGAACACTGAAGCTTTCTTT. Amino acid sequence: CASSLGRNTEAFF.

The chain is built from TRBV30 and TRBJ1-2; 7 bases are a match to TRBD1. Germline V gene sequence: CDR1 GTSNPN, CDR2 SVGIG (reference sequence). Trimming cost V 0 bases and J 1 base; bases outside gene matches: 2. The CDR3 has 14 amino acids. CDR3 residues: CAWSVTGLNYGYTF. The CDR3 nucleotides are TGTGCCTGGAGTGTGACAGGGCTTAACTATGGCTACACCTTC.

The CDR3 is CASSLWLAGSYEQYF. The DNA of the CDR3 is TGTGCCAGCAGTTTATGGCTAGCGGGGTCCTACGAGCAGTACTTC. The chain employs TRBV12-3 or TRBV12-4 and TRBJ2-7; TRBD2 aligns across 9 bases. CDR3 length: 15 residues. After removal of 2 bases from V and 1 base from J, the junction contained 3 bases not matched to a gene.

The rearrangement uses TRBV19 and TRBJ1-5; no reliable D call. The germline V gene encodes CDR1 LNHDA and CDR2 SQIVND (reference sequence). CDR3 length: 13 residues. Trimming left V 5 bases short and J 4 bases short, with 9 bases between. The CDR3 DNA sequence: TGTGCCAGTAGTGGCCAGAAGAATCAGCCCCAGCATTTT. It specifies CASSGQKNQPQHF.

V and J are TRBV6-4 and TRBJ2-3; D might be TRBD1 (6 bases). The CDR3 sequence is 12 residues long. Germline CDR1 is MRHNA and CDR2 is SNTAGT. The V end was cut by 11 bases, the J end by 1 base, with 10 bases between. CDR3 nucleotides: TGTGCCGAACAGGGCGGCACAGATACGCAGTATTTT. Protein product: CAEQGGTDTQYF.

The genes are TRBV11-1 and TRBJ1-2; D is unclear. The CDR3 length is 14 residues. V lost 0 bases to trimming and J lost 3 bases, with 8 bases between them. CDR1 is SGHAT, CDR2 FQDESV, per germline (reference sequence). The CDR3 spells CASSLAAGYYGYTF. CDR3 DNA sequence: TGTGCCAGCAGCTTAGCGGCCGGATACTATGGCTACACCTTC.

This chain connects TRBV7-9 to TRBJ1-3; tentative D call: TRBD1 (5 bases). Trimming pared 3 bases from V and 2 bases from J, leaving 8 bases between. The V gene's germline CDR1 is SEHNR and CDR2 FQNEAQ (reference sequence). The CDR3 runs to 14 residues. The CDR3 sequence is CASSLGTAGNTIYF. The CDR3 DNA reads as TGTGCCAGCAGCTTGGGGACTGCTGGAAACACCATATATTTT.

The CDR3 DNA follows: TGTGCCAGCAGTGAAGCGCGAGGGGAGGCGCAGCCCCAGCATTTT. It codes for CASSEARGEAQPQHF. The chain links TRBV6-1 to TRBJ1-5, with TRBD1 as a possible D gene (5 bases). CDR1 MNHNS and CDR2 SASEGT come from the germline V gene. V dropped 0 bases and J dropped 7 bases, with 13 bases sitting between them. The CDR3 extends over 15 amino acids.

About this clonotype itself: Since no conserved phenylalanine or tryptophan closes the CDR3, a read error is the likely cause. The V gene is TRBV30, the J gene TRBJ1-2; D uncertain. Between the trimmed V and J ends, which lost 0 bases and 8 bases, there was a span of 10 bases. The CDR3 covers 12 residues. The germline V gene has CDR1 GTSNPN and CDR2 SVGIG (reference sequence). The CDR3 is CAWSVGREGYTL. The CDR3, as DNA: TGTGCCTGGAGTGTAGGGAGGGAAGGCTACACCCTC.

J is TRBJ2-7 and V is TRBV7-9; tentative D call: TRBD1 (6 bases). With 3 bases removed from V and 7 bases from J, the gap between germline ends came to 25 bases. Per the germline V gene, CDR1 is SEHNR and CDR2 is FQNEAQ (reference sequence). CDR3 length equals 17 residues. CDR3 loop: CASSFVSGVGQSEEQYF. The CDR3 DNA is TGTGCCAGCAGCTTTGTTTCCGGTGTAGGACAGTCCGAGGAGCAGTACTTC.

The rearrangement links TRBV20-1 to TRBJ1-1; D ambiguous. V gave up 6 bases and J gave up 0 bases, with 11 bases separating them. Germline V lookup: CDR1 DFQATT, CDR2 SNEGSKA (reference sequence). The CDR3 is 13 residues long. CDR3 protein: CSAPGWVNTEAFF. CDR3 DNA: TGCAGTGCCCCGGGCTGGGTGAACACTGAAGCTTTCTTT.

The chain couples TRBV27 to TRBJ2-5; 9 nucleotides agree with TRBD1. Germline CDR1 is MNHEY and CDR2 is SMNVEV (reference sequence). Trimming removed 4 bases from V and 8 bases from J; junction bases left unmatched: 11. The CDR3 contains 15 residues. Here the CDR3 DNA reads TGTGCCAGCAGTTCCCCCGGGACAGGGTGGTTAACCCAGTACTTC. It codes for CASSSPGTGWLTQYF.

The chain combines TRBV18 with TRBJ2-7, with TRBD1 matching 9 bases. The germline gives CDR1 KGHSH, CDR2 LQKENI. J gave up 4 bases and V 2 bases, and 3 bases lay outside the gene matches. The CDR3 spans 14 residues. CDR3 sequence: CASSPGTGPYEQYF. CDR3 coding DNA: TGTGCCAGCTCACCAGGGACAGGGCCGTACGAGCAGTACTTC.

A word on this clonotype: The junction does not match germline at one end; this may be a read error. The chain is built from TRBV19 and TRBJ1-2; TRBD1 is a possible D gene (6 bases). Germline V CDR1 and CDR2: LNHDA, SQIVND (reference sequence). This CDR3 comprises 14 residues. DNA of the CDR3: TGTGCCAGTAGTAATTTCGGACAGAGCTATGACTACACCTTC. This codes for CASSNFGQSYDYTF.

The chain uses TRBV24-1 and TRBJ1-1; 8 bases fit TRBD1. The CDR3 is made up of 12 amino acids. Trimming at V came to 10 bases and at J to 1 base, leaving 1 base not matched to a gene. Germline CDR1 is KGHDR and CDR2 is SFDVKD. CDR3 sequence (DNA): TGTGCCACTCAGGGGGCGAACACTGAAGCTTTCTTT. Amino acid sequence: CATQGANTEAFF.

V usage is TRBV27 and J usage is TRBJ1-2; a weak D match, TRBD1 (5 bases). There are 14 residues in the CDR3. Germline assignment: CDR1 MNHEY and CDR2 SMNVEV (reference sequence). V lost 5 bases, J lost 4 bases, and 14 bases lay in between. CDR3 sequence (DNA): TGTGCCAGCAGTCTTAATCGACAGTCCTATGGCTACACCTTC. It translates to CASSLNRQSYGYTF.